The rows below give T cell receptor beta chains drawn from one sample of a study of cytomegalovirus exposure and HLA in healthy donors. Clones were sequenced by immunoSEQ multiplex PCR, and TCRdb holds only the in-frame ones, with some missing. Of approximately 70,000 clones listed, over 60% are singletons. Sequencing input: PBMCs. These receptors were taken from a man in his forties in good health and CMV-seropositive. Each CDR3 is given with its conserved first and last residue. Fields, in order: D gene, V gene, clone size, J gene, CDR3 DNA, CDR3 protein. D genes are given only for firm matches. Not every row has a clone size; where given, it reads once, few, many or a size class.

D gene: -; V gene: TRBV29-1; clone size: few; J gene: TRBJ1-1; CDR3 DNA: TGCAGCGTTGAAGGTCGATTGACAGGTGAAGCTTTCTTT; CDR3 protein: CSVEGRLTGEAFF
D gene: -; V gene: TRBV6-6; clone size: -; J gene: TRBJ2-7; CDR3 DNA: TGTGCCAGCAGTTTGTCACACTCCTACGAGCAGTACTTC; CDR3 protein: CASSLSHSYEQYF
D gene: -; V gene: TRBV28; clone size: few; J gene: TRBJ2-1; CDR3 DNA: TGTGCCAGCAGTTCTGGCTCCCTGGGAGACAATGAGCAGTTCTTC; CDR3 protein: CASSSGSLGDNEQFF
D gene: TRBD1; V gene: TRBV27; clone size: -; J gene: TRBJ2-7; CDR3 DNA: TGTGCCAGCAGTACAGGACAGGGCGACGAGCAGTACTTC; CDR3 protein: CASSTGQGDEQYF
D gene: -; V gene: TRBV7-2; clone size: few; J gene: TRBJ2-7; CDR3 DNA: TGTGCCAGCAGGATAAGCGGTACAGACCGCGAGCAGTACTTC; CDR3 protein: CASRISGTDREQYF
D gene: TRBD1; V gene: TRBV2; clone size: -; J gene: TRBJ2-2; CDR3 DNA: TGTGCCAGCGGTGGACAGGGGGCTACCGGGGAGCTGTTTTTT; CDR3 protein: CASGGQGATGELFF
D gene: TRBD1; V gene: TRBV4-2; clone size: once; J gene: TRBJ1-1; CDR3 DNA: TGTGCCAGCAGCCAGCAGCGACAGGGGACTGAAGCTTTCTTT; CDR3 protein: CASSQQRQGTEAFF
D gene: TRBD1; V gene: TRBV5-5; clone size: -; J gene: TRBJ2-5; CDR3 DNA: TGTGCCAGCAGCTCTATACAGGGGGCGCGGGAGACCCAGTACTTC; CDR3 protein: CASSSIQGARETQYF
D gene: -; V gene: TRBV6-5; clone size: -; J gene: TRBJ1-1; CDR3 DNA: TGTGCCAGCAGCCGAACAGGTTACACTGAAGCTTTCTTT; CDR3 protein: CASSRTGYTEAFF
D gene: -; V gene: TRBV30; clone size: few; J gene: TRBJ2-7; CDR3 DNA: TGTGCCTGGACCCGCGGGACGGACTCCTACGAGCAGTACTTC; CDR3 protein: CAWTRGTDSYEQYF
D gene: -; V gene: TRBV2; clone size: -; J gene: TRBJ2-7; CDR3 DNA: TGTGCCAGCAGTGTATCGCAGATCGTCGAGCAGTACTTC; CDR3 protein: CASSVSQIVEQYF
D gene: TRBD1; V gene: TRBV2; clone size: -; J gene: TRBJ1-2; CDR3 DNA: TGTGCCAGCAGAGGACAGGCCAACTATGGCTACACCTTC; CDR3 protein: CASRGQANYGYTF
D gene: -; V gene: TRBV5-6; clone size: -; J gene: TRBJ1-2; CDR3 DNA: TGTGCCAGCAGCACTGGACAGCGGGGATCTGACTATGGCTACACCTTC; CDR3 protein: CASSTGQRGSDYGYTF
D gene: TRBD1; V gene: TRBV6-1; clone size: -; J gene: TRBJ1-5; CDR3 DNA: TGTGCCAGCCTTCGGGACAGCCCTAATCAGCCCCAGCATTTT; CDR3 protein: CASLRDSPNQPQHF
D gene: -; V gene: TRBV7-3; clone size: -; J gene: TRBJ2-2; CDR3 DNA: TGTGCCAGCATGCGGAGGGGGCTCGACGGGGAGCTGTTTTTT; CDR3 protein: CASMRRGLDGELFF
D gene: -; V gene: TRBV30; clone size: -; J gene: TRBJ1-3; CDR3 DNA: TGTGCCTGGAGTTGGAGAGGTATGGGTGGAAACACCATATATTTT; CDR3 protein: CAWSWRGMGGNTIYF
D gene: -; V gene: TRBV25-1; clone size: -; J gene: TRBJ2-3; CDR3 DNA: TGTGCCAGCAGTGACCCCGGAGATACGCAGTATTTT; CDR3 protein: CASSDPGDTQYF
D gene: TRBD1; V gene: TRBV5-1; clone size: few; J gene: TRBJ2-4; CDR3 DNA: TGCGCCAGCAGCTCGGGACAGGGGGCGCGATACATTCAGTACTTC; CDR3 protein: CASSSGQGARYIQYF
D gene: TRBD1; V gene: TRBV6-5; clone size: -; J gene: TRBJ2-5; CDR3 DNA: TGTGCCAGCAGCCAGAGACAGGGGAGTTGGGGGACCCAGTACTTC; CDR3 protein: CASSQRQGSWGTQYF
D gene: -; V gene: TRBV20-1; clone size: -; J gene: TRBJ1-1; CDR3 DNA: TGCAGTGCTCGAGCAGCTGAAGCTTTCTTT; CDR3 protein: CSARAAEAFF
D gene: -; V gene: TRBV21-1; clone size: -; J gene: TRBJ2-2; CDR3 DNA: TGTGCCAGCAGCAAAGGGGCTCACACCGGGGAGCTGTTTTTT; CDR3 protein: CASSKGAHTGELFF
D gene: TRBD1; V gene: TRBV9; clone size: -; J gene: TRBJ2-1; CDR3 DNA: TGTGCCAGCAGCGGTTCGTCCCGACAGGGGATGACCTACAATGAGCAGTTCTTC; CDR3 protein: CASSGSSRQGMTYNEQFF
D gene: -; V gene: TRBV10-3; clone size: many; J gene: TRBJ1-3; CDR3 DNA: TGTGCCATCAGGGACTCCTCTGGAAACACCATATATTTT; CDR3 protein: CAIRDSSGNTIYF
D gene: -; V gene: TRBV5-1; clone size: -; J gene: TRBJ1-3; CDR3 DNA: TGCGCCAGCAGCTTGGACCCAGGAACAGGAAACACCATATATTTT; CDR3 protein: CASSLDPGTGNTIYF